The 20 T cell receptor beta chains in this list originate from one sample, sequenced in a study of Ad26.COV2.S vaccination and SARS-CoV-2 variants. Repertoires were generated with immunoSEQ multiplex PCR, while TCRdb's copy carries only in-frame clones and drops some. The top ten clones hold 10% to 15% of a sample with approximately 450,000 clones, 90% of them seen once. Treatment denoted: some 20 received Ad26.COV2.S at low or high dose, single or two shots; 5 received placebo; per-sample allocation not given. Sampling was performed 63 days after the first vaccine or placebo injection. Material: peripheral blood, obtained in a trial of Ad26.COV2.S vaccine versus placebo. The receptor set was obtained from a person between 18 and 65 years old who received the Ad26.COV2.S COVID-19 vaccine or a placebo.

The V call is TRBV5-4, the J call TRBJ2-7; D possibly matches TRBD1 or TRBD2 (5 bases each). This CDR3 region has 13 residues. Germline V gene data show CDR1 as SGHNT and CDR2 as YYREEE (reference sequence). The V end lost 4 bases, the J end lost 4 bases, and 12 bases lay between the germline ends. CDR3 region: CASSPGGGYEQYF. DNA for the CDR3: TGTGCCAGCAGCCCGGGTGGGGGTTACGAGCAGTACTTC. Based on the CDR3 plus reference TRBV5-4 and TRBJ2-7, the full variable domain is ETGVTQSPTHLIKTRGQQVTLRCSSQSGHNTVSWYQQALGQGPQFIFQYYREEENGRGNFPPRFSGLQFPNYSSELNVNALELDDSALYLCASSPGGGYEQYFGPGTRLTVT.

CDR3: CASSLTPLSSYNEQFF. The CDR3 DNA follows: TGTGCCAGCAGCTTAACCCCCCTGTCGAGTTACAATGAGCAGTTCTTC. The chain recombines TRBV7-3 with TRBJ2-1, with no clear D. Germline V gene sequence: CDR1 SGHTA, CDR2 FQGTGA. Trimming cost V 0 bases and J 4 bases, with 13 bases left between them. This CDR3 has 16 amino acids.

V and J are TRBV3-1 (or the pseudogene TRBV3-2) and TRBJ2-6; D not resolved. Per the germline V gene, CDR1 is LGHDT and CDR2 is YNNKEL (reference sequence). The CDR3 totals 14 residues. The germline V and J ends were trimmed by 4 bases and 1 base, with 5 bases remaining between them. This CDR3 reads CASSPRSGANVLTF. As DNA, the CDR3 is TGTGCCAGCAGCCCCCGTTCTGGGGCCAACGTCCTGACTTTC.

V and J are TRBV5-1 and TRBJ2-1; D gene uncertain. Trimming took 2 bases from V and 4 from J, leaving 13 bases between them. CDR3 size: 15 residues. Germline V lookup: CDR1 SGHRS, CDR2 YFSETQ. CDR3 region: CASSLAATEYNEQFF. The DNA for the CDR3 is TGCGCCAGCAGCTTAGCCGCAACCGAGTACAATGAGCAGTTCTTC. Looking up the rest from reference TRBV5-1 and TRBJ2-1 gives the full variable domain: KAGVTQTPRYLIKTRGQQVTLSCSPISGHRSVSWYQQTPGQGLQFLFEYFSETQRNKGNFPGRFSGRQFSNSRSEMNVSTLELGDSALYLCASSLAATEYNEQFFGPGTRLTVL.

This clone was seen a single time. This rearrangement joins TRBV4-1 to TRBJ2-3; D ambiguous. Trimming took 3 bases from V and 3 from J, leaving 1 base between them. This CDR3 comprises 11 residues. The germline V gene has CDR1 MGHRA and CDR2 YSYEKL. The CDR3 region is CASSQTDTQYF. The CDR3 DNA reads TGCGCCAGCAGCCAGACAGATACGCAGTATTTT.

The CDR3 spells CAWSVLAGGFVGELFF. The CDR3 DNA follows: TGTGCCTGGAGTGTACTAGCGGGAGGGTTTGTCGGGGAGCTGTTTTTT. The chain uses TRBV30 and TRBJ2-2; 13 nucleotides match TRBD2. CDR3 length equals 16 residues. The ends lost 0 bases at V and 7 bases at J; junction bases unmatched: 5. CDR1 and CDR2 from the germline V gene are GTSNPN and SVGIG (reference sequence).

The V gene is TRBV30, the J gene TRBJ2-1, with 9 bases identical to TRBD1. The CDR3 consists of 13 residues. V shed 2 bases and J 8 bases; nucleotides not matched to a gene: 4. CDR1 is GTSNPN and CDR2 is SVGIG in the germline V gene (reference sequence). The CDR3 here is CAWSRQGGDEQFF. The DNA for the CDR3 is TGTGCCTGGAGTAGACAGGGGGGGGATGAGCAGTTCTTC. The full variable domain, rest sourced from reference TRBV30 and TRBJ2-1, is SQTIHQWPATLVQPVGSPLSLECTVEGTSNPNLYWYRQAAGRGLQLLFYSVGIGQISSEVPQNLSASRPQDRQFILSSKKLLLSDSGFYLCAWSRQGGDEQFFGPGTRLTVL.

The CDR3 DNA is TGTGCCATCAGTGAGTCGGCTAGCGGGAGTGGCGACCCCAGCGAGCAGTACTTC. Encoded protein: CAISESASGSGDPSEQYF. The chain employs TRBV10-3 and TRBJ2-7, with 10 bases identical to TRBD2. The ends lost 0 bases at V and 6 bases at J; junction bases unmatched: 14. Germline lookup yields CDR1 ENHRY and CDR2 SYGVKD. The CDR3 is made up of 18 amino acids.

This clone was counted a few times. The same CDR3 can be traced to other DNA sequences in this sample. The chain has TRBV4-3 and TRBJ2-7, with 10 positions matching TRBD1. J gave up 4 bases and V 3 bases, and 9 bases lay outside the gene matches. This CDR3 is built from 16 residues. In germline, CDR1 is LGHNA, CDR2 YSLEER. CDR3: CASSHSGTGEVYEQYF. CDR3 coding DNA: TGCGCCAGCAGCCACAGCGGGACAGGGGAGGTATACGAGCAGTACTTC.

The V gene is TRBV2, the J gene TRBJ2-2; the match to TRBD2 covers 14 bases. The trim removed 11 bases at V and 4 bases at J, leaving 12 bases unmatched. The CDR3 loop spans 17 amino acids. Germline V gene lookup returns CDR1 SNHLY and CDR2 FYNNEI. The CDR3, as DNA: TGTGCCTCGCTCCAGGGGACTAGCGGGAGTAGCACCGGGGAGCTGTTTTTT. This gives the protein CASLQGTSGSSTGELFF.

The chain recombines TRBV7-8 with TRBJ1-4; TRBD1 is a possible D gene (5 bases). Trimming left V 5 bases short and J 4 bases short, with 17 bases between. Germline-derived CDR1 and CDR2 are SGHVS and FQNEAQ. The CDR3 totals 16 residues. CDR3 bases: TGTGCCAGCAGCCGCATGGGCGGGACGCATAATGAAAAACTGTTTTTT. Its protein product is CASSRMGGTHNEKLFF.

The V call is TRBV4-2, the J call TRBJ2-7, with a weak D call TRBD2 (6 bases). The V and J ends lost 5 bases and 0 bases respectively, with 14 bases between them. Looked up from germline, CDR1 is LGHNA and CDR2 is YNFKEQ. The CDR3 consists of 15 residues. CDR3 coding DNA: TGTGCCAGCAGCTACCCGGGACTCCCCTCCTACGAGCAGTACTTC. This encodes CASSYPGLPSYEQYF.

The gene calls are TRBV30 and TRBJ2-2; D might be TRBD2 (5 bases). Germline V gene lookup returns CDR1 GTSNPN and CDR2 SVGIG (reference sequence). The CDR3 spans 16 residues. The V end lost 0 bases, the J end lost 6 bases, and 17 bases lay between the germline ends. The CDR3 spells CAWSVRRGRDAGELFF. CDR3 DNA sequence: TGTGCCTGGAGTGTACGTAGAGGGAGAGACGCCGGGGAGCTGTTTTTT.

The rearrangement links TRBV30 to TRBJ1-3, with D maybe TRBD1 (5 bases). The V and J ends lost 8 bases and 4 bases respectively, with 15 bases between them. The CDR3 is 13 amino acids. Per the germline V gene, CDR1 is GTSNPN and CDR2 is SVGIG (reference sequence). The CDR3 here is CAGSLWGGNTIYF. The CDR3 coding sequence is TGTGCCGGGTCCCTATGGGGCGGAAACACCATATATTTT.

The chain carries TRBV5-6 and TRBJ2-7; possible D gene TRBD1, 5 bases. This CDR3 is 14 amino acids long. V gave up 0 bases and J gave up 2 bases, with 9 bases separating them. From germline, CDR1 is SGHDT and CDR2 YYEEEE. The CDR3 protein is CASSLVGQAYEQYF. Written as DNA, the CDR3 is TGTGCCAGCAGCTTGGTGGGGCAGGCCTACGAGCAGTACTTC.

This chain connects TRBV19 to TRBJ2-7, with 11 bases identical to TRBD2. Trimming cost V 7 bases and J 0 bases; bases outside gene matches: 5. The CDR3 loop spans 15 amino acids. Looked up from germline, CDR1 is LNHDA and CDR2 is SQIVND (reference sequence). CDR3 region: CASKPTSGNSYEQYF. CDR3 sequence (DNA): TGTGCCAGTAAACCGACTAGCGGGAACTCCTACGAGCAGTACTTC.

The V gene is TRBV6-5, the J gene TRBJ2-5, with D unresolved. The CDR3 is made up of 15 amino acids. Germline CDR1 and CDR2: MNHEY and SVGAGI. The V and J ends lost 0 bases and 2 bases respectively, with 10 bases between them. For the CDR3, the DNA is TGTGCCAGCAGTTACTCGTGGGGAACTCAAGAGACCCAGTACTTC. It specifies CASSYSWGTQETQYF.

The gene calls are TRBV5-5 and TRBJ2-7; 9 positions match TRBD1. V trimming: 2 bases; J trimming: 1 base; junction bases outside the gene matches: 7. This CDR3 is 16 amino acids long. The germline V gene encodes CDR1 SGHKS and CDR2 YYEKEE (reference sequence). CDR3 in DNA: TGTGCCAGCAGCTTCCAACCCGGGACAGGGTCCTACGAGCAGTACTTC. It codes for CASSFQPGTGSYEQYF.

The chain recombines TRBV25-1 with TRBJ1-2; no clear D gene. Trimming cost V 6 bases and J 8 bases, with 10 bases left between them. Germline V gives CDR1 MGHDK, CDR2 SYGVNS. The CDR3 totals 11 residues. CDR3 protein: CASRGEVGYTF. CDR3 sequence (DNA): TGTGCCAGCAGGGGTGAAGTGGGCTACACCTTC.

The chain employs TRBV18 and TRBJ2-1, with D possibly TRBD2 on 6 matching bases. Trimming left V 4 bases short and J 6 bases short, with 25 bases between. In germline, CDR1 is KGHSH, CDR2 LQKENI. The CDR3 length is 18 residues. CDR3 amino acids: CASSQRTAGGEAGNEQFF. CDR3 bases: TGTGCCAGCTCACAACGCACAGCGGGCGGAGAGGCAGGCAATGAGCAGTTCTTC.